Included here is one T cell receptor beta chain sequence, with context. Its antigen is currently unknown. The sample belongs to a study of CD8+ T cells in alopecia areata. Overall study: It was oral tofacitinib, at 5 to 10 mg twice daily, that treated patients received.

Extracted RNA was reverse transcribed into cDNA, the sequencing template. The table came from immunoSEQ multiplex PCR; TCRdb's copy has only in-frame clones and leaves some out. The table records around 160,000 clones, 75% to 90% of them present only once. Study-wide results and limits: Researchers report lesional scalp, most notably alopecia totalis/universalis, outstripped normal scalp in clonality.

The CDR3 covers 16 residues. Germline V gene data show CDR1 as SNHLY and CDR2 as FYNNEI. The V and J ends lost 1 base and 2 bases, in that order; junction bases with no gene match: 3. Sorting separated CD4+ and CD8+ T cells out of PBMCs. The sequence was obtained from a human donor with alopecia areata. This specimen consisted of CD8+ T cells sorted from blood, obtained at week 0. This chain links TRBV2 with TRBJ2-1; 9 bases are a match to TRBD1. The chain's CDR3 is CASSEGDRVTYNEQFF. The CDR3 DNA reads as TGTGCCAGCAGTGAAGGGGACAGGGTTACCTACAATGAGCAGTTCTTC. Full variable domain (outside the CDR3, taken from reference TRBV2 and TRBJ2-1): EPEVTQTPSHQVTQMGQEVILRCVPISNHLYFYWYRQILGQKVEFLVSFYNNEISEKSEIFDDQFSVERPDGSNFTLKIRSTKLEDSAMYFCASSEGDRVTYNEQFFGPGTRLTVL.